The clone carrying this TCR beta chain appeared a few times. Its antigen is not identified. These data come from a study of spatial heterogeneity in lung cancer. Study background: More beta-chain than alpha-chain sequences were consistently detected.

Trimming took 1 base from V and 3 from J, leaving 7 bases between them. In germline, CDR1 is LGHNA, CDR2 YSLEER. The CDR3 has 13 amino acids. Time point of the sample: sample taken at primary tumor resection. Whole RNA was taken from tumor, nontumor lung or frozen PBMC; it was then sequenced unsorted. TCR cDNA molecules were tagged individually, and each one carried a unique molecular identifier. TCRdb recomputed calls from the 5' RACE reads with MiXCR, one row per CDR3 protein. Among around 45,000 distinct CDR3 sequences listed, 12% were seen once. Overall study findings and caveats: Ubiquitous expanded tumor TCRs appeared in blood more at resection than follow-up.

V gene TRBV4-3 combines with J gene TRBJ2-7; D call uncertain. This receptor was identified in a female donor with early-stage non-small cell lung cancer. The sequenced sample was PBMCs, obtained at surgery. The CDR3 DNA reads as TGCGCCAGCAGCCAAGCGGTCGACTACGAGCAGTACTTC. Translating gives CASSQAVDYEQYF.